The sample holds one count of the clone carrying this TCR beta chain. Its antigen is currently unknown. CDR1 is DFQATT, CDR2 SNEGSKA, per germline (reference sequence). CDR3 size: 17 residues. Trimming took 5 bases from V and 5 from J, leaving 27 bases between them. TCRdb fed the multiplex PCR reads into MiXCR, producing one record per CDR3 protein. The sample has some 47,000 distinct CDR3 sequences, roughly 41% seen once. The data were obtained in a study of breast tumors, draining lymph nodes, adjacent tissues. Whole-study results and caveats: The data were judged consistent with most tumor T cells coming from lymph node and expanding in tumor. Compared with lymph nodes, tumors were less diverse; compared with nontumor tissue, more.

The sequencing input was breast tumor tissue. The TCR originated in a female donor with breast cancer. Some clones in this sample may be carry-over from other donors' samples. The rearrangement uses TRBV20-1 and TRBJ2-5, with D maybe TRBD2 (6 bases). The CDR3 nucleotides are TGCAGTGCTCCCACTGCATGGAGGGCCACGGGACGGGAGACCCAGTACTTC. It translates to CSAPTAWRATGRETQYF.